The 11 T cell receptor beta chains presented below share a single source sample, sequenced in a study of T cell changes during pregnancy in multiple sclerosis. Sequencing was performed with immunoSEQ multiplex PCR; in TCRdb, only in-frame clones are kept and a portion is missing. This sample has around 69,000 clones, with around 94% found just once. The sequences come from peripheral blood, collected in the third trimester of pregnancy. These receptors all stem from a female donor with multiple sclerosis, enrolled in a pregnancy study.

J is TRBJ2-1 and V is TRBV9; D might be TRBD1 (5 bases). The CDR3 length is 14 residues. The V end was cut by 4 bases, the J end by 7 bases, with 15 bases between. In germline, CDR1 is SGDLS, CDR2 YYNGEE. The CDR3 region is CASSFSGHGNEQFF. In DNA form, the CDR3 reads TGTGCCAGCAGCTTCTCCGGACATGGGAATGAGCAGTTCTTC.

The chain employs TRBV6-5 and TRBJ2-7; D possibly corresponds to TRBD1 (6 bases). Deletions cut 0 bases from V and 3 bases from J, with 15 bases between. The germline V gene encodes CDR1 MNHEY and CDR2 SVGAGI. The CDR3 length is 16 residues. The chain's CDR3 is CASSYSWGQKDYEQYF. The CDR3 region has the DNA TGTGCCAGCAGTTACTCTTGGGGGCAGAAGGACTACGAGCAGTACTTC.

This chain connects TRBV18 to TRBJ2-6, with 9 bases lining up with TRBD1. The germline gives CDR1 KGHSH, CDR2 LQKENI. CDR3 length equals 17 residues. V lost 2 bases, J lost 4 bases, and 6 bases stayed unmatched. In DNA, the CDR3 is TGTGCCAGCTCACCATGGGACAGGGTTTCAGGGGCCAACGTCCTGACTTTC. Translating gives CASSPWDRVSGANVLTF.

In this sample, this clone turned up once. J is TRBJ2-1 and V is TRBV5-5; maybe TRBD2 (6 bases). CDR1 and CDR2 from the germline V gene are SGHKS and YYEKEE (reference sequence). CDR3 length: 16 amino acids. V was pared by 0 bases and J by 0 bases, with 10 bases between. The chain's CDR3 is CASSLDSGSSYNEQFF. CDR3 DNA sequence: TGTGCCAGCAGCTTGGATAGCGGAAGCTCCTACAATGAGCAGTTCTTC.

The CDR3 DNA reads TGTGCCAGCAGTATAGGCGCACTAGCGGGATTCCAAGAGACCCAGTACTTC. Translation: CASSIGALAGFQETQYF. The chain links TRBV27 to TRBJ2-5, with 10 bases fitting TRBD2. The V gene's germline CDR1 is MNHEY and CDR2 SMNVEV (reference sequence). The CDR3 totals 17 residues. J gave up 1 base and V 5 bases, and 10 bases lay outside the gene matches.

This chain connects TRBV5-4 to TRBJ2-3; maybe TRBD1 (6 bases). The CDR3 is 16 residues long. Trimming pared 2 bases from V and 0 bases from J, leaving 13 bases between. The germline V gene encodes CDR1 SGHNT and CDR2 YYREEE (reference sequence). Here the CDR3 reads CASSLKLGGSTDTQYF. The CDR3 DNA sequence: TGTGCCAGCAGCTTAAAGTTAGGGGGTAGCACAGATACGCAGTATTTT.

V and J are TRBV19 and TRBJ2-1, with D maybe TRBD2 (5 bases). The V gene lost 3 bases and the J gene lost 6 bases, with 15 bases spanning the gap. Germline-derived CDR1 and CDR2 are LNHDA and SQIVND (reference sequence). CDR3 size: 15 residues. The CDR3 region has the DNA TGTGCCAGTAGTATTAGGCAAGCGGAAGCCAATGAGCAGTTCTTC. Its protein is CASSIRQAEANEQFF.

CDR3 sequence (DNA): TGTGCCAGCAGCTTAGGATTCGGGAGAGAGACCCAGTACTTC. Residues: CASSLGFGRETQYF. The chain has TRBV7-9 and TRBJ2-5, with D maybe TRBD2 (6 bases). V was trimmed by 1 base and J by 4 bases, leaving 10 bases between them. Germline CDR1 reads SEHNR; CDR2 reads FQNEAQ (reference sequence). The CDR3 runs to 14 residues.

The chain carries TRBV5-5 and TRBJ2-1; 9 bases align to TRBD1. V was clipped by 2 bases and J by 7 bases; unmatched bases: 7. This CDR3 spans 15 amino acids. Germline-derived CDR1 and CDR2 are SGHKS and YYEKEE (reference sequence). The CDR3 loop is CASSLGDRVLNEQFF. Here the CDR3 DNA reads TGTGCCAGCAGCTTAGGGGACAGGGTATTGAATGAGCAGTTCTTC.

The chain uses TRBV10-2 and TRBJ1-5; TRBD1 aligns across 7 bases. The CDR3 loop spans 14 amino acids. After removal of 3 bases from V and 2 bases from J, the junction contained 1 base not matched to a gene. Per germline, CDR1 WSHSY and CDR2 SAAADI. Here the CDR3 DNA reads TGCGCCAGCAGTGATCAGGGGGGCAATCAGCCCCAGCATTTT. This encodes CASSDQGGNQPQHF.

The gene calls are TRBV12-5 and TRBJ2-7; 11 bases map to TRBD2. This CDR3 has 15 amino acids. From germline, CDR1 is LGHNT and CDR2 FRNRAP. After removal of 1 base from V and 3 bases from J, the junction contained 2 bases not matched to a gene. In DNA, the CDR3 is TGTGCTAGTGGTTTGGGACTAGCGGGAAACTACGAGCAGTACTTC. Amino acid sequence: CASGLGLAGNYEQYF.